The 10 T cell receptor beta chains below were found in one sample sequenced in a study of T cells in Graves' hyperthyroidism and ophthalmopathy. TCR beta CDR3 sequences were amplified from RNA transcripts. HTBI primers were used for first-round RT-PCR of the TCR CDR3. In TCRdb, the multiplex PCR reads were re-called with MiXCR into one record per CDR3 protein. The sample includes roughly 660,000 distinct CDR3 sequences, roughly 17% of them seen just once. The specimen was blood. The receptors stem from a man aged 50 or older with Graves' hyperthyroidism.

The chain has TRBV2 and TRBJ2-7; D is possibly TRBD2 (5 bases). CDR1 and CDR2 from the germline V gene are SNHLY and FYNNEI. Trimming stripped 0 bases from V and 2 bases from J, with 14 bases between. The CDR3 length is 16 residues. This chain's CDR3 is CASSEAIGRGTYEQYF. CDR3 bases: TGTGCCAGCAGTGAAGCGATCGGACGGGGAACCTACGAGCAGTACTTC.

This clonotype was seen a few times. The chain links TRBV13 to TRBJ2-1, with 7 bases matching TRBD1. V trimming: 6 bases; J trimming: 9 bases; junction bases outside the gene matches: 14. The CDR3 contains 15 residues. Germline V lookup: CDR1 PRHDT, CDR2 FYEKMQ (reference sequence). For the CDR3, the DNA is TGTGCCAGCAGTCTCAGGACAGGATTTCGGAGTGAGCAGTTCTTC. It codes for CASSLRTGFRSEQFF.

The chain combines TRBV5-1 with TRBJ2-7; tentatively, D is TRBD1 (6 bases). The CDR3 is made up of 13 amino acids. Germline CDR1 and CDR2: SGHRS and YFSETQ. Trimming left V 1 base short and J 4 bases short, with 9 bases between. The CDR3 DNA reads as TGCGCCAGCAGCTTGACAGGGTGGTACGAGCAGTACTTC. Amino acids: CASSLTGWYEQYF.

This chain links TRBV6-2 or TRBV6-3 with TRBJ2-4; tentatively, D is TRBD1 or TRBD2 (6 bases each). The V gene lost 6 bases and the J gene lost 0 bases, with 12 bases spanning the gap. CDR1 and CDR2 (germline): MNHEY, SVGEGT. The CDR3 is made up of 15 amino acids. The CDR3 nucleotides read TGTGCCAGCAGAAACAGGGACTTAGCCAAAAACATTCAGTACTTC. It codes for CASRNRDLAKNIQYF.

This clonotype was counted ten times or more. The chain combines TRBV10-3 with TRBJ2-7; D is ambiguous. Germline CDR1 reads ENHRY; CDR2 reads SYGVKD. Trimming removed 2 bases from V and 2 bases from J, with 10 bases in between. The CDR3 is made up of 14 amino acids. This CDR3 is CAISEQEAAYEQYF. CDR3 DNA sequence: TGTGCCATCAGTGAGCAAGAGGCCGCCTACGAGCAGTACTTC.

The genes are TRBV4-1 and TRBJ1-3; D call uncertain. Trimming took off 0 bases at V and 0 bases at J, with 12 bases between the two ends. The germline gives CDR1 MGHRA, CDR2 YSYEKL. The CDR3 extends over 17 amino acids. The DNA of the CDR3 is TGCGCCAGCAGCCAAGATTGGGAGGAGAGCTCTGGAAACACCATATATTTT. As protein: CASSQDWEESSGNTIYF.

The table lists this clonotype with many counts. This sequence joins TRBV24-1 and TRBJ2-2; 14 bases line up with TRBD2. The CDR3 totals 18 residues. J was trimmed by 1 base and V by 3 bases; bases with no gene match: 3. Germline assignment: CDR1 KGHDR and CDR2 SFDVKD. Here the CDR3 DNA reads TGTGCCACCAGTGATGCCGGGACTAGCGGGAGGAACACCGGGGAGCTGTTTTTT. Its protein is CATSDAGTSGRNTGELFF.

This clonotype was counted many times. The V call is TRBV12-3 or TRBV12-4, the J call TRBJ1-5, with D possibly TRBD1 on 6 matching bases. Trimming pared 3 bases from V and 1 base from J, leaving 10 bases between. The CDR3 contains 15 residues. Written as DNA, the CDR3 is TGTGCCAGCAGTTTGGCAGGGACAAGCAATCAGCCCCAGCATTTT. Protein sequence: CASSLAGTSNQPQHF.

Many counts were recorded for this clonotype. V and J are TRBV9 and TRBJ2-1; D uncertain. The germline CDR1 and CDR2 sequences are SGDLS and YYNGEE. The CDR3 loop spans 13 amino acids. V gave up 1 base and J gave up 4 bases, with 6 bases separating them. The CDR3, as DNA: TGTGCCAGCAGCGTATCCCAATACAATGAGCAGTTCTTC. The encoded protein is CASSVSQYNEQFF.

This clonotype has a count of ten or more. V is TRBV5-5 and J is TRBJ2-1, with D hard to call. Between the trimmed V and J ends, which lost 0 bases and 3 bases, there was a span of 7 bases. Germline-derived CDR1 and CDR2 are SGHKS and YYEKEE (reference sequence). The CDR3 length is 14 residues. The CDR3 loop is CASSLVADYNEQFF. The DNA of the CDR3 is TGTGCCAGCAGCTTGGTGGCGGACTACAATGAGCAGTTCTTC.